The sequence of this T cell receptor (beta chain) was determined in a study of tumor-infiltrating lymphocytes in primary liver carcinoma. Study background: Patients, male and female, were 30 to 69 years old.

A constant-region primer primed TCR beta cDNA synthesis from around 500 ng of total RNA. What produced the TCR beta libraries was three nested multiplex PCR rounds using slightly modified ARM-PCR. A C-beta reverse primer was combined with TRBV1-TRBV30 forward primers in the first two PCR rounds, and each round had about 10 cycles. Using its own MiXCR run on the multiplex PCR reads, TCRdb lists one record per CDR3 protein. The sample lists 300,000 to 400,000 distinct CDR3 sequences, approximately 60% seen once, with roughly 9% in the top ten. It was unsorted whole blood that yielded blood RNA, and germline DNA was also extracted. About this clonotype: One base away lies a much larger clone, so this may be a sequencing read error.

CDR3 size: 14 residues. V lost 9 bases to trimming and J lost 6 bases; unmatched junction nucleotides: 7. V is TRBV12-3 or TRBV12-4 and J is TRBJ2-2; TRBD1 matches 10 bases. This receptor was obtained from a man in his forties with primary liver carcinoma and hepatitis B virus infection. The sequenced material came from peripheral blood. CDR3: CARTRTGGAGELFF. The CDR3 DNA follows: TGTGCCAGGACCAGGACAGGGGGGGCCGGGGAGCTGTTTTTT.